This entry lists 20 T cell receptor beta chains sequenced from one sample in a study of post-analysis software for immune sequencing data. General study results and limits: Elevated frequency relative to controls characterized several TRBV segments in patients, TRBV5-6, TRBV5-1 and TRBV20-1 among them.

These TCRs' antigens remain unknown. Unique molecular identifiers were present in the TCR beta cDNA libraries. Using its own MiXCR run on the PCR reads, TCRdb lists one record per CDR3 protein. The repertoire consists of hundreds of thousands of distinct CDR3 sequences, with around 64% occurring once and the leading ten covering roughly 10%. The sequencing sample was made of blood. All receptors derive from a girl under 10 years old with multiple sclerosis.

The chain's CDR3 is CASSAREGFSEQYF. The CDR3 DNA follows: TGTGCCAGCAGCGCGCGGGAGGGGTTCTCCGAGCAGTACTTC. The chain uses TRBV9 and TRBJ2-7; 9 bases fit TRBD2. This CDR3 spans 14 amino acids. With 3 bases clipped from V and 6 bases from J, the junction kept 7 bases outside the gene matches. Per germline, CDR1 SGDLS and CDR2 YYNGEE.

Concerning this clonotype itself: A read error may account for a junction end that differs from germline. This rearrangement joins TRBV11-2 to TRBJ2-1; 7 nucleotides agree with TRBD2. CDR3 length equals 18 residues. The germline gives CDR1 SGHAT, CDR2 FQNNGV. CDR3 region: CASSLEWGGTVAYNGQFF. CDR3 nucleotide sequence: TGTGCCAGCAGCTTAGAGTGGGGAGGGACGGTTGCCTACAATGGGCAGTTCTTC.

V and J are TRBV3-1 and TRBJ2-3; 7 bases align to TRBD2. From germline, CDR1 is LGHDT and CDR2 YNNKEL (reference sequence). The CDR3 is 16 amino acids. V was pared by 4 bases and J by 3 bases, with 10 bases of the junction left unmatched. CDR3 loop: CASSREREVVTDTQYF. CDR3 sequence (DNA): TGTGCCAGCAGCCGCGAACGGGAGGTAGTGACAGATACGCAGTATTTT.

This clonotype appeared a few times. The CDR3 DNA follows: TGCAGTGCCAAACTCCCGGGACAGGGAAGTCACGAGCAGTACTTC. It encodes CSAKLPGQGSHEQYF. J is TRBJ2-7 and V is TRBV20-1; 9 nucleotides agree with TRBD1. The V gene's germline CDR1 is DFQATT and CDR2 SNEGSKA (reference sequence). The V and J ends lost 6 bases and 5 bases, in that order; junction bases with no gene match: 14. The CDR3 extends over 15 amino acids.

The chain couples TRBV6-6 to TRBJ2-7; 8 positions match TRBD1. J lost 4 bases, V lost 0 bases, and 11 bases had no gene match. The CDR3 is 17 residues long. From germline, CDR1 is MNHNY and CDR2 SVGAGI (reference sequence). Here the CDR3 reads CASSYSAVQGAKYEQYF. DNA of the CDR3: TGTGCCAGCAGTTACTCGGCGGTGCAGGGGGCAAAGTACGAGCAGTACTTC.

V usage is TRBV28 and J usage is TRBJ2-1, with TRBD1 matching 8 bases. Germline-derived CDR1 and CDR2 are MDHEN and SYDVKM. The CDR3 has 15 amino acids. With V trimmed by 4 bases and J by 3 bases, 5 bases remained unmatched. CDR3 nucleotides: TGTGCCAGCAGTTCCGGACAGGGAGACTACAATGAGCAGTTCTTC. It encodes CASSSGQGDYNEQFF.

This chain connects TRBV7-2 to TRBJ2-3, with D possibly matching TRBD2 (5 bases). CDR1 and CDR2 from the germline V gene are SGHTA and FQGNSA. V gave up 0 bases and J gave up 0 bases, with 16 bases separating them. There are 18 residues in the CDR3. Here the CDR3 reads CASSLALREGDSTDTQYF. CDR3 DNA: TGTGCCAGCAGCTTAGCCCTGCGTGAGGGCGATAGCACAGATACGCAGTATTTT.

In DNA, the CDR3 is TGCAGCGTTGCAGCGCAAGGAGAGACCCAGTACTTC. This encodes CSVAAQGETQYF. The rearrangement joins TRBV29-1 to TRBJ2-5; D gene uncertain. The CDR3 runs to 12 residues. Germline assignment: CDR1 SQVTM and CDR2 ANQGSEA. The V and J ends lost 4 bases and 4 bases respectively, with 10 bases between them.

This clonotype was observed a few times. This chain links TRBV29-1 with TRBJ2-1, with a weak D call TRBD1 (6 bases). The CDR3 is 11 residues long. Germline CDR1 reads SQVTM; CDR2 reads ANQGSEA. Trimming pared 4 bases from V and 6 bases from J, leaving 7 bases between. The CDR3 loop is CSVGQVNEQFF. The DNA of the CDR3 is TGCAGCGTTGGACAGGTCAATGAGCAGTTCTTC.

CDR3 coding DNA: TGTGCCAGCAGCCAAGAAGGGCTAGCGGGAGCCAATGAGCAGTTCTTC. This encodes CASSQEGLAGANEQFF. V is TRBV4-2 and J is TRBJ2-1; 10 nucleotides line up with TRBD2. The ends lost 0 bases at V and 6 bases at J; junction bases unmatched: 5. The germline gives CDR1 LGHNA, CDR2 YNFKEQ. This CDR3 has 16 residues.

The rearrangement uses TRBV7-2 and TRBJ2-3; D might be TRBD1 (5 bases). Germline lookup yields CDR1 SGHTA and CDR2 FQGNSA. The CDR3 spans 16 residues. V was pared by 1 base and J by 0 bases, with 11 bases between. This chain's CDR3 is CASSLVWGFSTDTQYF. As DNA, the CDR3 is TGTGCCAGCAGCTTAGTTTGGGGCTTTAGCACAGATACGCAGTATTTT.

For this clonotype: In this CDR3 the conserved last residue, phenylalanine or tryptophan, is missing, so a read error is likely. The V and J genes are TRBV6-5 and TRBJ1-1; D call uncertain. The CDR3 totals 13 residues. Germline values: CDR1 MNHEY, CDR2 SVGAGI. With 8 bases removed from V and 1 base from J, the gap between germline ends came to 11 bases. The CDR3 nucleotides are TGTGCCAGCTCCGGGAGCGGGAACACTGAAGCTTTCTGT. It specifies CASSGSGNTEAFC.

About this clonotype itself: The junction does not match germline at one end; this may be a read error. The rearrangement uses TRBV13 and TRBJ1-6; D remains ambiguous. The V gene's germline CDR1 is PRHDT and CDR2 FYEKMQ (reference sequence). The CDR3 consists of 15 residues. The CDR3 region is CASSLGQGLNSPLHF. In DNA form, the CDR3 reads TGTGCCAGCAGCTTAGGGCAAGGCCTTAATTCGCCCCTCCACTTT.

This chain joins TRBV11-2 and TRBJ2-5, with 8 bases aligning to TRBD2. Germline CDR1 reads SGHAT; CDR2 reads FQNNGV. The junction had 11 bases not matched to a gene; V was cut back by 4 bases and J by 4 bases. The CDR3 loop spans 16 amino acids. CDR3 sequence reads: CASSSLRGRRPETQYF. Written as DNA, the CDR3 is TGTGCCAGCAGCTCCCTGCGCGGGAGGCGCCCAGAGACCCAGTACTTC.

Note on this clonotype: One end of the junction is discordant with germline, which a read error may explain. The chain joins TRBV29-1 to TRBJ1-6, with a weak D call TRBD1 (5 bases). There are 17 residues in the CDR3. Germline V gives CDR1 SQVTM, CDR2 ANQGSEA. CDR3 DNA sequence: TGCAGCGTTGAACAGGGTATTAGTCAGATCCATAATTCACCCCTCTACTTT. Protein: CSVEQGISQIHNSPLYF. Based on the CDR3 plus reference TRBV29-1 and TRBJ1-6, the full variable domain is SAVISQKPSRDICQRGTSLTIQCQVDSQVTMMFWYRQQPGQSLTLIATANQGSEATYESGFVIDKFPISRPNLTFSTLTVSNMSPEDSSIYLCSVEQGISQIHNSPLYFGNGTRLTVT.

This clonotype was seen only once. The rearrangement joins TRBV11-2 to TRBJ2-1; 9 bases match TRBD2. With 6 bases clipped from V and 6 bases from J, the junction kept 6 bases outside the gene matches. Germline CDR1 is SGHAT and CDR2 is FQNNGV. The CDR3 is 14 amino acids. This chain's CDR3 is CASSRTSDTNEQFF. The DNA of the CDR3 is TGTGCCAGCAGTAGGACTAGCGACACCAATGAGCAGTTCTTC.

The chain links TRBV29-1 to TRBJ2-3; 12 nucleotides align to TRBD1. CDR1 and CDR2 from the germline V gene are SQVTM and ANQGSEA. There are 15 residues in the CDR3. Trimming removed 7 bases from V and 3 bases from J; junction bases left unmatched: 8. The CDR3, as DNA: TGCAGCGCCATTAGGGGACAGGGGGCGACAGATACGCAGTATTTT. Translated: CSAIRGQGATDTQYF.

The chain employs TRBV27 and TRBJ2-5, with TRBD1 identical over 8 bases. CDR1 MNHEY and CDR2 SMNVEV come from the germline V gene (reference sequence). J gave up 5 bases and V 4 bases, and 9 bases lay outside the gene matches. The CDR3 covers 15 residues. The DNA for the CDR3 is TGTGCCAGCAGTTCCAGGGGGCGCGGGACTGAGACCCAGTACTTC. Protein sequence: CASSSRGRGTETQYF.

In regard to this clonotype: The junction differs from germline at one of its ends, possibly a read error. V gene TRBV29-1 combines with J gene TRBJ2-3, with D possibly being TRBD2 (5 bases). CDR3 length equals 14 residues. CDR1 and CDR2 from the germline V gene are SQVTM and ANQGSEA. The CDR3, as DNA: TGCAGCGTGGAAGAGAGGGTTGGCACAGATACGCAGTATTTT. Protein sequence: CSVEERVGTDTQYF.

This chain links TRBV5-6 with TRBJ1-1; a weak D match, TRBD1 (6 bases). This CDR3 is built from 15 residues. Germline CDR1 is SGHDT and CDR2 is YYEEEE. Trimming removed 2 bases from V and 0 bases from J, with 11 bases in between. The CDR3 DNA sequence: TGTGCCAGCAGCTTAACGGACAGACTGAACACTGAAGCTTTCTTT. It specifies CASSLTDRLNTEAFF.